This TCR beta chain was profiled in a study of Tregs in tolerant kidney transplant recipients. Overall study results and limits: Tolerant patients' donor-specific Tregs expanded beyond overall Tregs, suggesting antigen-driven growth.

Trimming took 0 bases from V and 4 from J, leaving 9 bases between them. Germline CDR1 and CDR2: GTSNPN and SVGIG (reference sequence). The CDR3 loop spans 13 amino acids. Measured with immunoSEQ multiplex PCR; TCRdb has only the in-frame clones, and not every one. In all, the sample yields about 48,000 clones. A word on this clone: Antigen specificity is unknown. The read comes to an end 3 residues before the CDR3 does, leaving the germline J gene to fill in the end.

This receptor was taken from a human donor who received a combined kidney and bone marrow transplant. V usage is TRBV30 and J usage is TRBJ1-1; D perhaps matches TRBD1 (6 bases). This sample comprised CD4+ T cells from blood, obtained before the transplant. The CDR3 DNA, read in part, is TGTGCCTGGAGTGTACGAGGGGGCACTGAA. Its protein is CAWSVRGGTE. The full CDR3 sequence reads CAWSVRGGTEAFF.